The 14 T cell receptor beta chains below all came from one sample that was sequenced in a study of blood T cells in healthy people across ages. It was with a sample-barcoded 5' primer and a J-beta primer mix that a second PCR of about 7 to 12 cycles was run. Each CDR3 protein gets one entry after TCRdb re-called the 5' RACE reads with MiXCR. The profile covers some 1,800,000 distinct CDR3 sequences, with roughly 43% appearing a single time and roughly 24% taken by the ten largest. Source material: blood. These receptors came from a human donor in good health.

Regarding this clonotype: Compared with germline, one end of the junction differs, possibly owing to a read error. The CDR3 loop reads CASSFDPGTQETQYF. The CDR3 coding sequence is TGTGCTAGCAGCTTTGACCCGGGGACACAAGAGACCCAGTACTTC. V usage is TRBV7-7 and J usage is TRBJ2-5, with D possibly matching TRBD1 (6 bases). Germline V CDR1 and CDR2: SSHAT, FNYEAQ (reference sequence). This CDR3 has 15 amino acids. Looking up the rest from reference TRBV7-7 and TRBJ2-5 gives the full variable domain: GAGVSQSPRYKVTKRGQDVTLRCDPISSHATLYWYQQALGQGPEFLTYFNYEAQPDKSGLPSDRFSAERPEGSISTLTIQRTEQRDSAMYRCASSFDPGTQETQYFGPGTRLLVL.

This clonotype came up a few times. V is TRBV10-3 and J is TRBJ1-3; 8 nucleotides line up with TRBD1. The CDR3 sequence is 17 residues long. V shed 4 bases, J shed 0 bases, and the junction held 8 bases outside the gene matches. Germline lookup yields CDR1 ENHRY and CDR2 SYGVKD. CDR3 in amino acids: CAISVSGGYFSGNTIYF. The CDR3 DNA reads TGTGCCATCAGTGTATCAGGGGGCTACTTCTCTGGAAACACCATATATTTT.

This clonotype was seen only once. The genes are TRBV7-2 and TRBJ1-2; possibly TRBD1 for D (5 bases). Per germline, CDR1 SGHTA and CDR2 FQGNSA. V was clipped by 4 bases and J by 5 bases, with 14 bases between them. CDR3 length: 14 residues. CDR3 region: CASSYGAQTYGYTF. Written as DNA, the CDR3 is TGTGCCAGCAGCTACGGGGCCCAAACGTATGGCTACACCTTC.

The chain joins TRBV10-3 to TRBJ1-1; a weak D match, TRBD1 (6 bases). The CDR3 is 14 residues long. Trimming took off 2 bases at V and 3 bases at J, with 10 bases between the two ends. Looked up from germline, CDR1 is ENHRY and CDR2 is SYGVKD. The CDR3 is CAISEPDSHTEAFF. CDR3 DNA: TGTGCCATCAGTGAGCCGGACAGCCACACTGAAGCTTTCTTT.

The chain has TRBV3-1 and TRBJ1-4; 9 bases map to TRBD1. There are 12 residues in the CDR3. From germline, CDR1 is LGHDT and CDR2 YNNKEL (reference sequence). Trimming took 3 bases from V and 16 from J; bases not matched to a gene: 6. The CDR3 DNA is TGTGCCAGCAGCCACCTAGGGACAGGGTCGTTTTTT. This gives the protein CASSHLGTGSFF.

The chain couples TRBV12-3 or TRBV12-4 to TRBJ2-3; no firm D call. The ends were cut back, 2 bases at V and 1 base at J, with 10 bases in the middle. The CDR3 length is 15 residues. CDR3: CASSLWGTGTDTQYF. The CDR3 nucleotides are TGTGCCAGCAGTTTATGGGGTACTGGCACAGATACGCAGTATTTT.

This clonotype was seen a few times. CDR3 sequence reads: CASSLKQSYGYTF. In DNA, the CDR3 is TGTGCCAGCAGTCTAAAACAGAGCTATGGCTACACCTTC. The chain is built from TRBV12-3 or TRBV12-4 and TRBJ1-2, with D unresolved. V was cut by 5 bases and J by 4 bases, with 11 bases left in between. The CDR3 length is 13 residues.

This clonotype has a handful of counts. The chain couples TRBV9 to TRBJ2-1; D might be TRBD2 (6 bases). The CDR3 length is 16 residues. V gave up 3 bases and J gave up 2 bases, with 15 bases separating them. Germline CDR1 and CDR2: SGDLS and YYNGEE. The CDR3 is CASSATGEVAYNEQFF. The CDR3 DNA sequence: TGTGCCAGCAGCGCCACCGGGGAGGTCGCCTACAATGAGCAGTTCTTC.

The chain couples TRBV7-9 to TRBJ1-1; D possibly corresponds to TRBD1 (6 bases). The CDR3 is made up of 13 amino acids. With 5 bases removed from V and 4 bases from J, the gap between germline ends came to 11 bases. Germline V gene data show CDR1 as SEHNR and CDR2 as FQNEAQ (reference sequence). This CDR3 reads CASSDPGVTEAFF. CDR3 in DNA: TGTGCCAGCAGCGATCCAGGGGTCACTGAAGCTTTCTTT. Complete variable domain (other parts from reference TRBV7-9 and TRBJ1-1): DTGVSQNPRHKITKRGQNVTFRCDPISEHNRLYWYRQTLGQGPEFLTYFQNEAQLEKSRLLSDRFSAERPKGSFSTLEIQRTEQGDSAMYLCASSDPGVTEAFFGQGTRLTVV.

V gene TRBV7-2 combines with J gene TRBJ1-2, with D unresolved. This CDR3 comprises 13 residues. Trimming shortened V by 5 bases and J by 3 bases, and 10 bases separated the two germline ends. CDR1 is SGHTA and CDR2 is FQGNSA in the germline V gene. CDR3 nucleotides: TGTGCCAGCAGCACCACCTGGGACTATGGCTACACCTTC. This translates into CASSTTWDYGYTF.

The V gene is TRBV6-6, the J gene TRBJ1-1; 10 bases are shared with TRBD1. After removal of 5 bases from V and 1 base from J, the junction contained 7 bases not matched to a gene. The germline gives CDR1 MNHNY, CDR2 SVGAGI (reference sequence). This CDR3 spans 16 amino acids. The CDR3 is CASSKGQGVWNTEAFF. CDR3 DNA: TGTGCCAGCAGTAAAGGACAGGGGGTCTGGAACACTGAAGCTTTCTTT.

This clonotype was counted at least ten times. The chain carries TRBV7-2 and TRBJ2-7, with TRBD1 identical over 8 bases. Germline V gene lookup returns CDR1 SGHTA and CDR2 FQGNSA. The CDR3 is 15 amino acids. V lost 3 bases to trimming and J lost 1 base; unmatched junction nucleotides: 5. The CDR3 DNA follows: TGTGCCAGCAGCTTCGGGGACAGGTCGTCCTACGAGCAGTACTTC. Translation gives CASSFGDRSSYEQYF.

This clonotype has just one count. The chain has TRBV5-1 and TRBJ1-2, with a possible D match to TRBD1 (6 bases). CDR1 SGHRS and CDR2 YFSETQ come from the germline V gene. The CDR3 runs to 17 residues. Trimming stripped 2 bases from V and 4 bases from J, with 21 bases between. CDR3 in DNA: TGCGCCAGCAGCTTCTCAGGAACAGGGAAAATTGGCTATGGCTACACCTTC. Translated, it gives CASSFSGTGKIGYGYTF.

V is TRBV6-5 and J is TRBJ1-2, with D uncertain. This CDR3 has 14 amino acids. V was clipped by 5 bases and J by 4 bases, with 14 bases between them. CDR1 and CDR2 (germline): MNHEY, SVGAGI. The CDR3 reads CASSDYGGFYGYTF. The CDR3, as DNA: TGTGCCAGCAGTGACTACGGAGGGTTCTATGGCTACACCTTC.